Presented here are 30 T cell receptor beta chains from one specimen sequenced in a study of graft-versus-host responses after intestinal transplantation. TCRdb keeps only in-frame clones here, not all; method: immunoSEQ multiplex PCR. The sample comprises tens of thousands of clones, roughly 90% of which are singletons, and around 2.5% rests with the top ten. For these receptors, no antigen is known. The input for sequencing was unstimulated CD8+ T cells sorted from spleen or lymph node cells, taken before intestinal transplant. The source of these receptors is a human donor who received an intestinal transplant.

CDR3 residues: CASSLRQGVREKLFF. In DNA form, the CDR3 reads TGTGCCAGCAGTTTACGACAGGGGGTACGAGAAAAACTGTTTTTT. The chain links TRBV28 to TRBJ1-4, with 9 bases that match TRBD1. From germline, CDR1 is MDHEN and CDR2 SYDVKM. The CDR3 has 15 residues. Trimming cost V 2 bases and J 8 bases; bases outside gene matches: 6. The full variable domain, completed using reference TRBV28 and TRBJ1-4, is DVKVTQSSRYLVKRTGEKVFLECVQDMDHENMFWYRQDPGLGLRLIYFSYDVKMKEKGDIPEGYSVSREKKERFSLILESASTNQTSMYLCASSLRQGVREKLFFGSGTQLSVL.

J is TRBJ2-7 and V is TRBV11-2; D is ambiguous. There are 13 residues in the CDR3. In germline, CDR1 is SGHAT, CDR2 FQNNGV. Trimming shortened V by 1 base and J by 2 bases, and 6 bases separated the two germline ends. In nucleotides, the CDR3 is TGTGCCAGCAGCTTAGGGCCGACCTACGAGCAGTACTTC. Translating gives CASSLGPTYEQYF.

This clone appeared a single time. The chain is built from TRBV29-1 and TRBJ2-7; 7 bases align to TRBD1. The CDR3 is 13 amino acids. Per germline, CDR1 SQVTM and CDR2 ANQGSEA. V lost 4 bases, J lost 1 base, and 4 bases stayed unmatched. This CDR3 is CSVVGQDSYEQYF. CDR3 nucleotides: TGCAGCGTTGTAGGACAGGATTCCTACGAGCAGTACTTC.

The V call is TRBV5-1, the J call TRBJ2-7; a possible D gene is TRBD1 (5 bases). The germline gives CDR1 SGHRS, CDR2 YFSETQ. V shed 1 base and J shed 7 bases, with 12 bases lying between them. The CDR3 extends over 13 amino acids. The CDR3 nucleotides read TGCGCCAGCAGCTTGACCGCAGGGCGGGAGCAGTACTTC. Its protein is CASSLTAGREQYF.

This clone was counted a few times. V gene TRBV15 combines with J gene TRBJ2-7, with D perhaps matching TRBD2 (6 bases). The germline V and J ends were trimmed by 8 bases and 9 bases, with 17 bases remaining between them. In germline, CDR1 is LNHNV, CDR2 YYDKDF (reference sequence). The CDR3 has 12 amino acids. The CDR3 loop is CATGQWSGSQYF. The CDR3 DNA follows: TGTGCCACCGGGCAGTGGAGCGGGTCGCAGTACTTC.

The rearrangement uses TRBV7-2 and TRBJ2-7; weak D call: TRBD1 (5 bases). Trimming removed 4 bases at V and 6 bases at J, with 22 bases between. Germline V gene lookup returns CDR1 SGHTA and CDR2 FQGNSA. The CDR3 covers 16 residues. This CDR3 is CASSSTHGPRALEQYF. The CDR3, as DNA: TGTGCCAGCAGCTCCACGCACGGACCCAGGGCCCTCGAGCAGTACTTC. Combining the CDR3 with reference TRBV7-2 and TRBJ2-7 gives the whole variable domain GAGVSQSPSNKVTEKGKDVELRCDPISGHTALYWYRQSLGQGLEFLIYFQGNSAPDKSGLPSDRFSAERTGGSVSTLTIQRTQQEDSAVYLCASSSTHGPRALEQYFGPGTRLTVT.

Comments on this clone: A junction end diverges from the germline sequence, so it may reflect a read error. The chain is built from TRBV6-1 and TRBJ2-1, with 9 bases fitting TRBD2. The CDR3 is 18 amino acids. In germline, CDR1 is MNHNS, CDR2 SASEGT. The DNA of the CDR3 is TGTGCCAGCAGGGAAGGGGCGGGGGGGCCAAGGGTCTACAATGAGCAGTTCTTC. This sequence encodes CASREGAGGPRVYNEQFF.

The J gene is TRBJ2-7, the V gene TRBV19; 11 bases are shared with TRBD1. Germline loops: CDR1 LNHDA, CDR2 SQIVND (reference sequence). Trimming took 4 bases from V and 3 from J; bases not matched to a gene: 5. The CDR3 extends over 15 amino acids. The CDR3 reads CASSTDRGLLYEQYF. The CDR3 DNA reads TGTGCCAGTAGTACGGACAGGGGGCTCCTCTACGAGCAGTACTTC.

This rearrangement joins TRBV6-5 to TRBJ1-3; 11 positions match TRBD1. After removal of 4 bases from V and 4 bases from J, the junction contained 3 bases not matched to a gene. CDR1 MNHEY and CDR2 SVGAGI come from the germline V gene. This CDR3 has 15 residues. The CDR3 loop reads CASSFGTGGGNTIYF. In DNA, the CDR3 is TGTGCCAGCAGTTTCGGGACAGGGGGAGGAAACACCATATATTTT.

CDR3 protein: CASRNVGLAGRSYEQYF. The CDR3 bases are TGTGCCAGCAGGAACGTAGGCTTAGCGGGACGCTCCTACGAGCAGTACTTC. This chain joins TRBV2 and TRBJ2-7, with 8 bases identical to TRBD2. This CDR3 comprises 17 residues. The V segment lost 6 bases and the J segment 0 bases; nucleotides outside the gene matches: 13. Germline values: CDR1 SNHLY, CDR2 FYNNEI.

This clone was recorded once. The genes are TRBV4-1 and TRBJ1-2, with 7 positions matching TRBD1. This CDR3 comprises 14 residues. The V gene's germline CDR1 is MGHRA and CDR2 YSYEKL. Trimming cost V 0 bases and J 3 bases; bases outside gene matches: 1. Written as DNA, the CDR3 is TGCGCCAGCAGCCAAGAAGGGACAGACTATGGCTACACCTTC. Its protein product is CASSQEGTDYGYTF.

Here the CDR3 reads CASSYWEGPYEQYF. CDR3 in DNA: TGTGCCAGCAGTTACTGGGAGGGTCCCTACGAGCAGTACTTC. This chain uses TRBV6-5 with TRBJ2-7; the match to TRBD2 covers 7 bases. This CDR3 spans 14 amino acids. Germline CDR1 is MNHEY and CDR2 is SVGAGI. The trim removed 1 base at V and 2 bases at J, leaving 2 bases unmatched.

This sequence joins TRBV5-1 and TRBJ2-1; possible D gene TRBD2, 5 bases. V dropped 0 bases and J dropped 0 bases, with 10 bases sitting between them. Per the germline V gene, CDR1 is SGHRS and CDR2 is YFSETQ. There are 16 residues in the CDR3. The CDR3 here is CASSLERRYSYNEQFF. The CDR3 DNA reads TGCGCCAGCAGCTTGGAACGGAGGTACTCCTACAATGAGCAGTTCTTC.

The genes are TRBV9 and TRBJ2-5; 10 positions match TRBD1. Matching the DNA end better, TRBJ2-7 makes the J call doubtful. Germline lookup yields CDR1 SGDLS and CDR2 YYNGEE. This CDR3 is 14 amino acids long. The CDR3: CASSPGTGAYEQYF. In nucleotides, the CDR3 is TGTGCCAGCAGCCCAGGGACAGGGGCCTACGAGCAGTACTTC.

The gene calls are TRBV27 and TRBJ2-7, with TRBD2 identical over 9 bases. The junction had 5 bases not matched to a gene; V was cut back by 3 bases and J by 2 bases. This CDR3 has 15 residues. Germline loops: CDR1 MNHEY, CDR2 SMNVEV (reference sequence). CDR3 in DNA: TGTGCCAGCAGTTTTGCGGGAGGGCCCACCTACGAGCAGTACTTC. Translated: CASSFAGGPTYEQYF.

The chain uses TRBV5-1 and TRBJ1-2; perhaps TRBD1 as D (6 bases). The CDR3 is 13 residues long. Per the germline V gene, CDR1 is SGHRS and CDR2 is YFSETQ. V was clipped by 3 bases and J by 4 bases, with 10 bases between them. As DNA, the CDR3 is TGCGCCAGCAGCTCCAGGGGCTTCTATGGCTACACCTTC. This gives the protein CASSSRGFYGYTF.

The chain has TRBV11-2 and TRBJ2-7, with TRBD1 identical over 9 bases. This CDR3 has 14 amino acids. J gave up 2 bases and V 4 bases, and 3 bases lay outside the gene matches. The V gene's germline CDR1 is SGHAT and CDR2 FQNNGV. The CDR3 DNA is TGTGCCAGCAGCTACTACAGGGGGCCCTACGAGCAGTACTTC. Amino acid sequence: CASSYYRGPYEQYF.

The V call is TRBV7-9, the J call TRBJ1-3; D gene ambiguous. V lost 5 bases, J lost 0 bases, and 5 bases lay in between. The CDR3 spans 13 residues. Germline assignment: CDR1 SEHNR and CDR2 FQNEAQ (reference sequence). In DNA, the CDR3 is TGTGCCAGCAGCCGTCCCTCTGGAAACACCATATATTTT. The encoded protein is CASSRPSGNTIYF.

The V gene is TRBV6-1, the J gene TRBJ2-7; TRBD1 aligns across 7 bases. J lost 3 bases, V lost 5 bases, and 7 bases had no gene match. Germline CDR1 MNHNS, CDR2 SASEGT. The CDR3 sequence is 14 residues long. The CDR3 DNA reads TGTGCCAGCAGTCCCGGGACAGAACACTACGAGCAGTACTTC. Its protein is CASSPGTEHYEQYF.

The V gene is TRBV6-1, the J gene TRBJ1-4, with TRBD1 matching over 8 bases. The germline V gene has CDR1 MNHNS and CDR2 SASEGT. V was pared by 3 bases and J by 6 bases, with 6 bases of the junction left unmatched. The CDR3 consists of 15 residues. CDR3 sequence (DNA): TGTGCCAGCAGTGACTCGACAGGGGAACATGAAAAACTGTTTTTT. As protein: CASSDSTGEHEKLFF.

The chain recombines TRBV11-2 with TRBJ1-3; a possible D gene is TRBD1 (5 bases). CDR1 is SGHAT, CDR2 FQNNGV, per germline. Trimming cost V 5 bases and J 1 base, with 18 bases left between them. This CDR3 contains 17 residues. Written as DNA, the CDR3 is TGTGCCAGCAGCAACCCTTATGGGGGGTATTCTGGAAACACCATATATTTT. Translated: CASSNPYGGYSGNTIYF.

This rearrangement joins TRBV6-6 to TRBJ1-2; tentatively, D is TRBD1 (5 bases). Germline V CDR1 and CDR2: MNHNY, SVGAGI (reference sequence). Trimming left V 2 bases short and J 3 bases short, with 10 bases between. The CDR3 extends over 14 amino acids. CDR3 coding DNA: TGTGCCAGCAGTTACATTGGGGCGGACTATGGCTACACCTTC. As protein: CASSYIGADYGYTF.

The chain links TRBV4-2 to TRBJ1-5; 9 bases line up with TRBD1. Germline values: CDR1 LGHNA, CDR2 YNFKEQ. The CDR3 consists of 16 residues. The trim removed 0 bases at V and 6 bases at J, leaving 6 bases unmatched. The CDR3 sequence is CASSQDRTGDSQPQHF. The DNA for the CDR3 is TGTGCCAGCAGCCAAGATCGGACAGGGGATAGTCAGCCCCAGCATTTT.

The rearrangement links TRBV6-1 to TRBJ1-3; D unresolved. Trimming cost V 2 bases and J 0 bases, with 8 bases left between them. The CDR3 consists of 15 residues. Germline V gene sequence: CDR1 MNHNS, CDR2 SASEGT. The CDR3 DNA reads as TGTGCCAGCAGTGAAACACCTAGCTCTGGAAACACCATATATTTT. Residues: CASSETPSSGNTIYF.

This rearrangement joins TRBV9 to TRBJ2-3; D is ambiguous. Germline CDR1 and CDR2: SGDLS and YYNGEE. The CDR3 covers 15 residues. Trimming left V 0 bases short and J 6 bases short, with 14 bases between. CDR3 region: CASSVVSRVGDTQYF. CDR3 DNA: TGTGCCAGCAGCGTAGTCTCCCGGGTTGGGGATACGCAGTATTTT.

V and J are TRBV6-6 and TRBJ1-5, with 7 bases lining up with TRBD1. Germline CDR1 reads MNHNY; CDR2 reads SVGAGI (reference sequence). There are 15 residues in the CDR3. Trimming removed 7 bases from V and 3 bases from J; junction bases left unmatched: 9. CDR3 region: CASTFVTGDNQPQHF. The CDR3 DNA reads as TGTGCCAGCACCTTCGTAACAGGGGACAATCAGCCCCAGCATTTT.

This chain joins TRBV4-1 and TRBJ2-5, with TRBD1 matching 9 bases. CDR1 is MGHRA, CDR2 YSYEKL, per germline. The CDR3 covers 18 residues. V dropped 4 bases and J dropped 2; count of bases not matched to a gene: 14. The chain's CDR3 is CASSPLGGGQGTQETQYF. The CDR3 DNA reads as TGCGCCAGCAGCCCCCTAGGGGGCGGACAGGGGACTCAAGAGACCCAGTACTTC.

The chain links TRBV28 to TRBJ2-3; D is possibly TRBD2 (6 bases). Trimming stripped 3 bases from V and 0 bases from J, with 13 bases between. CDR3 length: 16 residues. Germline CDR1 reads MDHEN; CDR2 reads SYDVKM. DNA of the CDR3: TGTGCCAGCAGTTTTCTAGCGTTCGCTAGCACAGATACGCAGTATTTT. Its protein product is CASSFLAFASTDTQYF.

The rearrangement uses TRBV6-5 and TRBJ2-5; D gene unclear. V dropped 2 bases and J dropped 2 bases, with 12 bases sitting between them. The germline V gene has CDR1 MNHEY and CDR2 SVGAGI. CDR3 length equals 15 residues. This CDR3 is CASSYTGGTQETQYF. For the CDR3, the DNA is TGTGCCAGCAGTTACACTGGCGGTACACAAGAGACCCAGTACTTC.

V and J are TRBV18 and TRBJ2-5; TRBD2 agrees at 14 bases. J gave up 2 bases and V 4 bases, and 3 bases lay outside the gene matches. Germline V gene data show CDR1 as KGHSH and CDR2 as LQKENI. This CDR3 has 16 amino acids. CDR3 loop: CASSLGTSGRQETQYF. The DNA of the CDR3 is TGTGCCAGCTCACTTGGGACTAGCGGGAGACAAGAGACCCAGTACTTC.